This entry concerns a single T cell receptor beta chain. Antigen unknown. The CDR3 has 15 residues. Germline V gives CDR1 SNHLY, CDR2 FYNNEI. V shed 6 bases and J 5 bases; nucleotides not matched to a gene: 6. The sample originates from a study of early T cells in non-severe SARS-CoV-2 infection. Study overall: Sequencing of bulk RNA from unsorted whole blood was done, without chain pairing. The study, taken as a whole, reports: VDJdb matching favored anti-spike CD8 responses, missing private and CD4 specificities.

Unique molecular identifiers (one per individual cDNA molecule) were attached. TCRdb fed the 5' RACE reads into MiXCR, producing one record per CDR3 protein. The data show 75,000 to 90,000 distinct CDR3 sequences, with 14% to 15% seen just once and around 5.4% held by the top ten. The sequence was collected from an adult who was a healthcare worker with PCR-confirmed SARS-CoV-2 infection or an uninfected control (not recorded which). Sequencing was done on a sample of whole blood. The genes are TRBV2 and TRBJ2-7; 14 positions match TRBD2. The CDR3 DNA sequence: TGTGCCAGCAGAATCCCGACTAGCGGGAGGGACGAGCAGTACTTC. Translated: CASRIPTSGRDEQYF.